Below, 6 T cell receptor beta chains from the same sample are listed, as sequenced in a study of T cell repertoires in cytomegalovirus infection. TCRdb fed the reads into MiXCR, producing one record per CDR3 protein. The table records about 350,000 distinct CDR3 sequences, roughly a third of them present only once. These TCRs' antigens remain unknown. Here the sequenced sample was cultured PBMCs, taken from culture after CMV antigen stimulation. The origin of the receptors is a human donor in good health (CMV status not recorded). Some clones in this sample may be carry-over from other donors' samples.

The chain is built from TRBV12-3 or TRBV12-4 and TRBJ2-7; D is ambiguous. V lost 6 bases to trimming and J lost 5 bases, with 14 bases between them. The CDR3 is 13 residues long. The CDR3: CASSPLGTDEQYF. In DNA, the CDR3 is TGTGCCAGCAGCCCGCTGGGAACCGACGAGCAGTACTTC.

The chain combines TRBV6-1 with TRBJ2-7, with D tentatively TRBD2 (7 bases). CDR1 and CDR2 (germline): MNHNS, SASEGT. The ends were cut back, 5 bases at V and 2 bases at J, with 16 bases in the middle. The CDR3 is made up of 15 amino acids. Here the CDR3 reads CASSSRGGETYEQYF. The CDR3 region has the DNA TGTGCCAGCAGTTCAAGGGGGGGGGAAACCTACGAGCAGTACTTC.

This sequence joins TRBV19 and TRBJ1-4; no firm D call. In germline, CDR1 is LNHDA, CDR2 SQIVND (reference sequence). The CDR3 runs 14 residues. Trimming left V 9 bases short and J 6 bases short, with 17 bases between. As DNA, the CDR3 is TGTGCCAGCAGTTTCGGCCGAGGTTATGAAAAACTGTTTTTT. Protein: CASSFGRGYEKLFF.

The genes are TRBV12-3 or TRBV12-4 and TRBJ1-1; tentatively, D is TRBD1 (6 bases). The CDR3 contains 11 residues. Trimming took 6 bases from V and 8 from J, leaving 10 bases between them. CDR3 DNA sequence: TGTGCCAGCAGCCCTACAGGGGAAGCTTTCTTT. It yields the protein CASSPTGEAFF.

This clonotype showed up just a few times. The genes are TRBV7-2 and TRBJ2-3, with D perhaps TRBD2 (5 bases). With 3 bases removed from V and 4 bases from J, the gap between germline ends came to 17 bases. Germline CDR1 and CDR2: SGHTA and FQGNSA. The CDR3 runs to 16 residues. CDR3 nucleotide sequence: TGTGCCAGCAGCTTTTACTCCAGCGGTGGGGCAGATACGCAGTATTTT. Translation: CASSFYSSGGADTQYF.

This chain uses TRBV7-8 with TRBJ2-1, with 7 bases lining up with TRBD2. The length of the CDR3 is 16 residues. Losses at the gene ends were 1 base for V and 0 bases for J; bases not matched to a gene: 3. Per the germline V gene, CDR1 is SGHVS and CDR2 is FQNEAQ. CDR3 nucleotides: TGTGCCAGCAGCTTAGGGAGCGGGGCCTCCTACAATGAGCAGTTCTTC. It codes for CASSLGSGASYNEQFF.